This T cell receptor (beta chain) is from a study of shared clonotypes between healthy human individuals. In the authors' methods: Without quality scores, immunoSEQ junctional reads could not be filtered like full-length reads. Here immunoSEQ multiplex PCR was the method, and the copy in TCRdb shows in-frame clones only, minus some. V, J and clone size derive from that table, while D and trimming were established from the DNA sequence. The repertoire consists of roughly 850,000 clones, with roughly 96% occurring once and the leading ten covering about 0.21%. Selected positively for CCR7 and CD45RO-negative, naive CD8 cells excluded terminally differentiated effector memory CD45RA+ cells. Trimming cost V 3 bases and J 8 bases, with 23 bases left between them. The CDR3 is 17 residues long. Germline V lookup: CDR1 MGHRA, CDR2 YSYEKL.

Sample: naive CD8+ T cells sorted from blood. The sequence was collected from a man aged 25 to 40 in good health. The chain carries TRBV4-1 and TRBJ2-4; D is uncertain. DNA for the CDR3: TGCGCCAGCAGCCACGGTACCAGCAGCACTAAACGGGACATTCAGTACTTC. This codes for CASSHGTSSTKRDIQYF.